The present TCR beta chain was sequenced within a study of blood T cell repertoires in COVID-19. This table comes from immunoSEQ multiplex PCR, and its TCRdb copy is limited to in-frame clones, with some not included. The table shows fewer than 200,000 clones, with 70% to 85% occurring only once. Trimming took 10 bases from V and 0 from J, leaving 15 bases between them. Germline CDR1 reads MDHEN; CDR2 reads SYDVKM. The CDR3 is made up of 15 amino acids. The specimen sequenced was PBMCs or T cells enriched from blood (not recorded which). The receptor's source is a man aged 50-59 years who had recovered from COVID-19. The gene calls are TRBV28 and TRBJ1-4; D gene uncertain. As DNA, the CDR3 is TGTGCCACTAGCCTGGACGGCGCAACTAATGAAAAACTGTTTTTT. It translates to CATSLDGATNEKLFF.